Below are 9 T cell receptor beta chains sequenced from a single sample in a study of cytomegalovirus exposure and HLA in healthy donors. The PCR employed 60 Vbeta primers together with 13 Jbeta primers. Clones were sequenced by immunoSEQ multiplex PCR, and TCRdb holds only the in-frame ones, with some missing. The table has 250,000 to 350,000 clones, about nine tenths seen once; the top ten hold about 4%. What was sequenced was PBMCs. The receptor set was obtained from a middle-aged man in good health and CMV-seropositive.

This clone was found once. The chain links TRBV6-4 to TRBJ2-1; a weak D match, TRBD1 (5 bases). Trimming stripped 7 bases from V and 10 bases from J, with 14 bases between. This CDR3 has 12 amino acids. The germline gives CDR1 MRHNA, CDR2 SNTAGT. CDR3 amino acids: CASKNDAGEQFF. CDR3 bases: TGTGCCAGCAAGAACGACGCAGGGGAGCAGTTCTTC.

The chain carries TRBV7-2 and TRBJ1-2; a possible D gene is TRBD1 (6 bases). There are 13 residues in the CDR3. V was shortened by 2 bases and J by 7 bases, with 11 bases between the two germline ends. Germline V lookup: CDR1 SGHTA, CDR2 FQGNSA. In DNA form, the CDR3 reads TGTGCCAGCAGCTTAACCGACAGGTTTGGCTACACCTTC. It codes for CASSLTDRFGYTF.

In nucleotides, the CDR3 is TGTGCCAGCAGAGCAGGACAGATTAGCAATCAGCCCCAGCATTTT. Amino acid sequence: CASRAGQISNQPQHF. This sequence joins TRBV27 and TRBJ1-5, with D maybe TRBD1 (6 bases). CDR3 length equals 15 residues. From germline, CDR1 is MNHEY and CDR2 SMNVEV (reference sequence). Deletions cut 6 bases from V and 0 bases from J, with 12 bases between.

The V call is TRBV28, the J call TRBJ1-5; no definite D call. CDR3 length: 13 amino acids. Germline V lookup: CDR1 MDHEN, CDR2 SYDVKM. Trimming took 7 bases from V and 5 from J, leaving 12 bases between them. For the CDR3, the DNA is TGTGCCAGCACAGGTCGGAGGCATCAGCCCCAGCATTTT. It encodes CASTGRRHQPQHF. Full variable domain (remainder filled in from reference TRBV28 and TRBJ1-5): DVKVTQSSRYLVKRTGEKVFLECVQDMDHENMFWYRQDPGLGLRLIYFSYDVKMKEKGDIPEGYSVSREKKERFSLILESASTNQTSMYLCASTGRRHQPQHFGDGTRLSIL.

This clone occurred a few times. This chain connects TRBV2 to TRBJ1-1; TRBD1 matches at 9 bases. The CDR3 covers 14 residues. Germline V CDR1 and CDR2: SNHLY, FYNNEI. V dropped 5 bases and J dropped 4; count of bases not matched to a gene: 5. CDR3 DNA sequence: TGTGCCAGCAGTACTACAGGGGGCGTCACTGAAGCTTTCTTT. The encoded protein is CASSTTGGVTEAFF.

CDR3: CASSIRAGTVHYEQYF. CDR3 DNA: TGTGCCAGTAGTATTCGGGCGGGGACAGTTCACTACGAGCAGTACTTC. This chain joins TRBV19 and TRBJ2-7; weak D call: TRBD1 (7 bases). Germline loops: CDR1 LNHDA, CDR2 SQIVND (reference sequence). Trimming stripped 3 bases from V and 3 bases from J, with 18 bases between. This CDR3 spans 16 amino acids.

The V gene is TRBV27, the J gene TRBJ2-1, with D possibly being TRBD2 (6 bases). Germline V lookup: CDR1 MNHEY, CDR2 SMNVEV (reference sequence). The CDR3 totals 17 residues. V lost 5 bases and J 3 bases, leaving 20 bases between the germline ends. The CDR3 reads CASSPPPRDLSYNEQFF. The CDR3, as DNA: TGTGCCAGCAGTCCGCCCCCCCGGGACTTGAGCTACAATGAGCAGTTCTTC.

This chain uses TRBV5-4 with TRBJ1-4; a weak D match, TRBD1 (6 bases). V shed 4 bases and J shed 7 bases, with 14 bases lying between them. The length of the CDR3 is 14 residues. Germline CDR1 is SGHNT and CDR2 is YYREEE (reference sequence). CDR3 region: CASSAPGAGEKLFF. For the CDR3, the DNA is TGTGCCAGCAGCGCCCCAGGGGCAGGTGAAAAACTGTTTTTT.

V gene TRBV7-9 combines with J gene TRBJ2-7; possible D gene TRBD1, 6 bases. V lost 6 bases and J 5 bases, leaving 11 bases between the germline ends. The CDR3 runs 12 residues. Germline lookup yields CDR1 SEHNR and CDR2 FQNEAQ (reference sequence). CDR3 nucleotide sequence: TGTGCCAGCAGACATACAGGGCACGAGCAGTACTTC. Its protein is CASRHTGHEQYF. Using reference TRBV7-9 and TRBJ2-7 for the parts outside the CDR3, the full variable domain is DTGVSQNPRHKITKRGQNVTFRCDPISEHNRLYWYRQTLGQGPEFLTYFQNEAQLEKSRLLSDRFSAERPKGSFSTLEIQRTEQGDSAMYLCASRHTGHEQYFGPGTRLTVT.